These 24 T cell receptor beta chains were sequenced from one sample in a study of cytomegalovirus exposure and HLA in healthy donors. The PCR used 60 Vbeta and 13 Jbeta primers. TCRdb's table, derived via immunoSEQ multiplex PCR, lists solely in-frame clones and lacks some. This table has approximately 120,000 clones, over 60% appearing once. Sequenced input: PBMCs. These receptors were taken from a woman aged 60-70 years in good health and CMV-seropositive.

This clone was detected a few times. The chain employs TRBV7-9 and TRBJ1-1; a weak D match, TRBD1 (6 bases). The germline V and J ends were trimmed by 5 bases and 0 bases, with 13 bases remaining between them. Germline V CDR1 and CDR2: SEHNR, FQNEAQ (reference sequence). This CDR3 contains 15 residues. The CDR3 sequence: CASSPGQGLNTEAFF. The CDR3 DNA reads as TGTGCCAGCAGCCCGGGCCAGGGGCTGAACACTGAAGCTTTCTTT.

This clone came up once. V gene TRBV5-1 combines with J gene TRBJ1-1; the match to TRBD1 covers 8 bases. Germline loops: CDR1 SGHRS, CDR2 YFSETQ. Trimming cost V 0 bases and J 1 base; bases outside gene matches: 2. The CDR3 has 15 amino acids. The CDR3 region has the DNA TGCGCCAGCAGCTTGGATGGACAGGGGAACACTGAAGCTTTCTTT. Protein: CASSLDGQGNTEAFF.

The chain couples TRBV7-2 to TRBJ1-1; 7 bases agree with TRBD1. V trimming: 4 bases; J trimming: 6 bases; junction bases outside the gene matches: 8. This CDR3 has 14 residues. CDR1 SGHTA and CDR2 FQGNSA come from the germline V gene. In DNA, the CDR3 is TGTGCCAGCAGCTCTAGACAGGGTGGGCCTGAAGCTTTCTTT. It yields the protein CASSSRQGGPEAFF.

This clone appeared once. V gene TRBV2 combines with J gene TRBJ2-1; TRBD1 matches 9 bases. CDR1 is SNHLY and CDR2 is FYNNEI in the germline V gene. Losses at the gene ends were 6 bases for V and 2 bases for J; bases not matched to a gene: 8. This CDR3 has 16 residues. As DNA, the CDR3 is TGTGCCAGCAGAAAGGACAGGGGCACGACCTACAATGAGCAGTTCTTC. Translation gives CASRKDRGTTYNEQFF.

This clone was seen a few times. V usage is TRBV29-1 and J usage is TRBJ1-5; 8 positions match TRBD1. The germline V gene encodes CDR1 SQVTM and CDR2 ANQGSEA. Trimming at V came to 5 bases and at J to 2 bases, leaving 5 bases not matched to a gene. The CDR3 runs to 14 residues. The CDR3 sequence is CSVQQGGGNQPQHF. In DNA, the CDR3 is TGCAGCGTTCAACAGGGGGGGGGCAATCAGCCCCAGCATTTT.

The chain combines TRBV5-1 with TRBJ2-1; TRBD2 is a possible D gene (5 bases). V dropped 4 bases and J dropped 3 bases, with 8 bases sitting between them. CDR3 length: 13 residues. Germline V CDR1 and CDR2: SGHRS, YFSETQ. The CDR3 spells CASSVDYYNEQFF. CDR3 nucleotides: TGCGCCAGCAGCGTAGACTACTACAATGAGCAGTTCTTC.

The V and J genes are TRBV7-2 and TRBJ2-6; 7 nucleotides align to TRBD1. Germline values: CDR1 SGHTA, CDR2 FQGNSA. This CDR3 spans 17 amino acids. The V gene end was trimmed by 5 bases and the J gene end by 0 bases; junction bases not matched to a gene: 7. The CDR3: CASSVRQGPSGANVLTF. Written as DNA, the CDR3 is TGTGCCAGCAGCGTGCGACAGGGCCCCTCTGGGGCCAACGTCCTGACTTTC.

The chain carries TRBV11-3 and TRBJ2-7; TRBD1 agrees at 7 bases. CDR1 SGHNT and CDR2 YENEEA come from the germline V gene. With V trimmed by 1 base and J by 0 bases, 12 bases remained unmatched. The CDR3 runs 18 residues. CDR3 nucleotides: TGTGCCAGCAGCTTAGGCCCAACAGGGGTAGATCGCTCCTACGAGCAGTACTTC. Translated: CASSLGPTGVDRSYEQYF.

The rearrangement joins TRBV5-6 to TRBJ2-5; a weak D match, TRBD2 (7 bases). The germline CDR1 and CDR2 sequences are SGHDT and YYEEEE. Trimming took off 0 bases at V and 3 bases at J, with 24 bases between the two ends. The CDR3 length is 19 residues. CDR3 sequence reads: CASSLGGRVWGGAEETQYF. The CDR3 coding sequence is TGTGCCAGCAGCTTGGGGGGTCGGGTTTGGGGGGGCGCAGAAGAGACCCAGTACTTC.

V is TRBV19 and J is TRBJ2-5; TRBD2 aligns across 9 bases. Germline V gives CDR1 LNHDA, CDR2 SQIVND (reference sequence). The V gene end was trimmed by 1 base and the J gene end by 2 bases; junction bases not matched to a gene: 11. The CDR3 runs 18 residues. CDR3 protein: CASSIAPLAGITQETQYF. The CDR3 bases are TGTGCCAGTAGTATAGCCCCGCTAGCGGGGATTACACAAGAGACCCAGTACTTC.

This clone was recorded once. The chain couples TRBV6-5 to TRBJ2-5; TRBD1 aligns across 8 bases. The germline V gene has CDR1 MNHEY and CDR2 SVGAGI. The CDR3 extends over 16 amino acids. The V segment lost 0 bases and the J segment 5 bases; nucleotides outside the gene matches: 8. The CDR3 is CASSYSLRGQGETQYF. The DNA of the CDR3 is TGTGCCAGCAGTTACTCTTTACGAGGACAGGGCGAGACCCAGTACTTC.

This chain's CDR3 is CASKNSGRAIYEQFF. For the CDR3, the DNA is TGTGCCAGCAAAAATAGCGGGAGGGCCATCTATGAGCAGTTCTTC. V gene TRBV6-6 combines with J gene TRBJ2-1; TRBD2 matches at 11 bases. V shed 7 bases and J 8 bases; nucleotides not matched to a gene: 10. This CDR3 comprises 15 residues. Germline V lookup: CDR1 MNHNY, CDR2 SVGAGI (reference sequence).

The rearrangement links TRBV7-9 to TRBJ1-1, with D unresolved. CDR1 and CDR2 (germline): SEHNR, FQNEAQ (reference sequence). The CDR3 is made up of 13 amino acids. Trimming cost V 1 base and J 1 base, with 4 bases left between them. The CDR3 DNA is TGTGCCAGCAGCTTAGGACAGAACACTGAAGCTTTCTTT. Translated: CASSLGQNTEAFF.

J is TRBJ1-1 and V is TRBV7-9; D is unclear. This CDR3 has 15 residues. V was clipped by 6 bases and J by 1 base, with 15 bases between them. Per the germline V gene, CDR1 is SEHNR and CDR2 is FQNEAQ (reference sequence). Here the CDR3 DNA reads TGTGCCAGCAGGCTCTTGTTTGGGCAGAACACTGAAGCTTTCTTT. Its translation: CASRLLFGQNTEAFF.

V is TRBV2 and J is TRBJ2-5, with 15 bases lining up with TRBD2. The CDR3 extends over 16 amino acids. The ends lost 8 bases at V and 3 bases at J; junction bases unmatched: 7. Looked up from germline, CDR1 is SNHLY and CDR2 is FYNNEI. The DNA of the CDR3 is TGTGCCAGCCGTAGAAGGACTAGCGGGAGGGAAGAGACCCAGTACTTC. Protein product: CASRRRTSGREETQYF.

This clone was counted only a few times. As DNA, the CDR3 is TGTGCCAGCAGATCTTACGGGATAACAATGGATGAGCAGTTCTTC. This gives the protein CASRSYGITMDEQFF. The genes are TRBV7-9 and TRBJ2-1; maybe TRBD2 (5 bases). With 6 bases removed from V and 8 bases from J, the gap between germline ends came to 20 bases. This CDR3 comprises 15 residues. Germline V gene data show CDR1 as SEHNR and CDR2 as FQNEAQ (reference sequence).

The chain couples TRBV5-1 to TRBJ2-3; 8 bases align to TRBD2. This CDR3 is 16 amino acids long. Trimming removed 2 bases from V and 2 bases from J; junction bases left unmatched: 7. Germline V gene data show CDR1 as SGHRS and CDR2 as YFSETQ. The CDR3 is CASSFGGGTPTDTQYF. The CDR3 coding sequence is TGCGCCAGCAGCTTCGGCGGGGGGACTCCCACAGATACGCAGTATTTT.

The chain has TRBV19 and TRBJ1-5, with D possibly being TRBD1 (6 bases). The CDR3 is 16 residues long. Trimming took 1 base from V and 1 from J, leaving 11 bases between them. Germline V gives CDR1 LNHDA, CDR2 SQIVND (reference sequence). Written as DNA, the CDR3 is TGTGCCAGTAGTATAGGGGGCAGGGGAAGCAATCAGCCCCAGCATTTT. It translates to CASSIGGRGSNQPQHF.

The chain is built from TRBV6-1 and TRBJ2-1; weak D call: TRBD1 (6 bases). CDR1 is MNHNS, CDR2 SASEGT, per germline. Trimming shortened V by 8 bases and J by 5 bases, and 16 bases separated the two germline ends. CDR3 size: 14 residues. The chain's CDR3 is CASDATGAHNEQFF. The CDR3 nucleotides are TGTGCCAGCGATGCGACAGGAGCGCACAATGAGCAGTTCTTC.

The chain uses TRBV11-3 and TRBJ2-1, with 13 bases fitting TRBD2. CDR3 length: 16 residues. Germline V lookup: CDR1 SGHNT, CDR2 YENEEA. V lost 5 bases and J lost 4; bases outside the gene matches: 5. The CDR3 sequence: CASSPPGLAGYNEQFF. The CDR3 DNA reads TGTGCCAGCAGCCCCCCGGGACTAGCGGGGTACAATGAGCAGTTCTTC.

The sample holds a few counts of this clone. The CDR3 sequence is CASSPGAASNQPQHF. CDR3 bases: TGTGCCAGCAGCCCTGGAGCAGCTAGCAATCAGCCCCAGCATTTT. The chain recombines TRBV7-3 with TRBJ1-5; D is unresolved. V lost 5 bases, J lost 0 bases, and 11 bases lay in between. This CDR3 is 15 amino acids long. Germline V gene data show CDR1 as SGHTA and CDR2 as FQGTGA.

The V call is TRBV7-2, the J call TRBJ1-2; 9 bases are a match to TRBD1. The CDR3 spans 15 residues. The J segment lost 5 bases and the V segment lost 1 base, leaving 5 bases of the junction unmatched. The V gene's germline CDR1 is SGHTA and CDR2 FQGNSA. Here the CDR3 DNA reads TGTGCCAGCAGCTTAGGGGACAGGGAGGGGTATGGCTACACCTTC. It specifies CASSLGDREGYGYTF.

The chain carries TRBV18 and TRBJ1-2; D is unclear. V was shortened by 0 bases and J by 5 bases, with 7 bases between the two germline ends. The germline CDR1 and CDR2 sequences are KGHSH and LQKENI. The CDR3 is made up of 13 amino acids. CDR3 bases: TGTGCCAGCTCACCACCCTCCGGTTATGGCTACACCTTC. It specifies CASSPPSGYGYTF.

The chain recombines TRBV25-1 with TRBJ2-2; no clear D gene. The V gene lost 10 bases and the J gene lost 0 bases, with 9 bases spanning the gap. In germline, CDR1 is MGHDK, CDR2 SYGVNS. The CDR3 has 13 residues. The CDR3 protein is CANAETNTGELFF. CDR3 bases: TGTGCCAACGCGGAGACGAACACCGGGGAGCTGTTTTTT.